This T cell receptor beta chain emerged from a study of Graves' ophthalmopathy and Graves' hyperthyroidism (dated by TCRdb to the late 2010s). Concerning the study at large: Peripheral blood was collected at initial diagnosis, prior to any treatment. In total, 135 blood samples were TCR-sequenced: 43 ophthalmopathy, under 80 hyperthyroidism and some 17 hyperthyroidism-to-ophthalmopathy patients. To explore V-J signatures distinguishing ophthalmopathy from hyperthyroidism, a discovery set of some 100 patients (around 42 ophthalmopathy, roughly 60 stable hyperthyroidism) was enrolled. An independent validation cohort was composed of roughly 18 hyperthyroidism patients and more than 15 patients who later progressed from hyperthyroidism to ophthalmopathy. The study used signatures of the TCR beta repertoire to tell Graves' ophthalmopathy apart from Graves' hyperthyroidism and to predict which patients would progress to ophthalmopathy. After sampling, hyperthyroidism patients received methimazole starting at 30 mg daily, and ophthalmopathy patients received high-dose intravenous methylprednisolone. In a handful of hyperthyroidism patients, the T-cell repertoire of thyroid tissue was compared with the T-cell repertoire of blood. The roughly 90 discovery patients were divided at random into training and test sets in a 7:3 ratio. Findings and caveats that apply to the study as a whole: Most of the expanded thyroid clonotypes with a frequency above 0.001 were also detected in blood, and it was suggested that the thyroid immune response may be reflected by blood repertoires. In validation, the model predicted ophthalmopathy progression with more than 55% sensitivity and approximately 78% specificity; 12 predicted patients were CT-confirmed with GO in a median of approximately six months. No statistical method was used to predetermine the sample size, and group allocation was not hidden from the investigators. Ophthalmopathy was separated from stable hyperthyroidism by the 13-signature model with about 89% sensitivity and around 81% specificity in cross-validation and with 80%/75% in the test set.

Counted from cysteine to phenylalanine, this CDR3 has 15 amino acids. Solely the CDR3 DNA is kept, with 45 bases framed from the first base. The germline V gene (reference sequence) gives CDR1 as DFQATT and CDR2 as SNEGSKA. Germline trimming amounts to 6 bases on V and 4 bases on J, with 13 as the count of junction bases outside the gene matches. Ten or more counts support this clonotype. What antigen it recognizes has not been identified. Base quality data are lacking; no much larger clone is found one base away. Hyperthyroidism was considered stable if no progression to ophthalmopathy occurred within 18 months of follow-up. Hyperthyroidism patients were newly diagnosed, were aged 18 to 65 years, and had a disease duration under 2 months. Patients were excluded if they had other autoimmune diseases, uncontrolled infections, pregnancy or lactation. Clinical symptoms, serum thyroxine, TRAb, thyroid ultrasound and orbital computed tomography were used for diagnosis. PBMCs were isolated from about 10 ml of fresh peripheral blood by Ficoll-Paque density gradient centrifugation. Trizol reagent was used to extract the total RNA, and its quality was then checked on an Agilent 2100 Bioanalyzer.

TCR beta CDR3 regions were amplified from RNA transcripts for repertoire sequencing. HTBI primers and the Qiagen OneStep RT-PCR kit were used in a first-round RT-PCR, which was followed by a second-round multiplex PCR, size selection and purification. Libraries were sequenced paired-end with 100 bp reads on an Illumina HiSeq2000. In the source study's methods: SOAPnuke was used to process the reads, removing any read that contained adapters or uncalled bases, had a mean Phred below 15, or lacked an exact match to the constant primer or identifier. COPE v1.2.5 was used to merge high-quality paired reads. Clonotypes were defined as unique nucleotide sequences and were aligned to IMGT TRB V, D and J references using MiTCR v1.1. Only V-J combinations with frequency above 0.0001 were analysed, covering approximately 99% of repertoires. For each V-J combination, a TCR clonal expansion and chaos score was defined as F50 clonal expansion divided by the chaos observed in the TCRdist matrix. Welch's t-statistics and random forest were used to reduce the features to some 13 V-J combinations, which were then used as input to a naive Bayes classifier. The Morisita-Horn index was used to measure how similar the thyroid and blood repertoires were. TCRdb passed the public sequencing reads through fastp at Q25 and MiXCR, retaining productive beta sequences. Each entry is one CDR3 protein sequence, shown with its most common DNA and genes. It is TCRdb's table, rather than the study itself, that gives the V and J calls and clone size. In this sample the table shows hundreds of thousands of distinct CDR3 sequences, around 20% of which occur a single time. 2.5% to 3.5% of the sample is taken by the ten largest.

The sample taken for sequencing was peripheral blood. The rearrangement combines TRBV20-1 with TRBJ2-5, and 8 junction bases match TRBD1. The clonotype comes from a woman under 30 with stable Graves' hyperthyroidism. Donor details come from another sample of the same person, matched by shared clones. CDR3 sequence: CSAPPDRVGVETQYF. The DNA sequence reads TGCAGTGCGCCCCCGGACAGGGTCGGTGTAGAGACCCAGTACTTC.